The rows below give T cell receptor beta chains drawn from one sample of a study of blood T cell repertoires in COVID-19. Generated by immunoSEQ multiplex PCR, the TCRdb table keeps only in-frame clones and is missing some. Here the sample spans about 43,000 clones, 87% being singletons. Sequencing input: peripheral blood. The source is a human donor in a cohort sampled during active COVID-19. The CDR3 runs from the conserved cysteine through the conserved F or W. A row's size may be missing; if present it is once, few, many or a size class.

abundance,v_gene,j_gene,len,CDR3aa
-,TRBV28,TRBJ1-1,15,CASSPPGPRGTEAFF
-,TRBV2,TRBJ2-4,13,CASSRQGPNIQYF
-,TRBV29-1,TRBJ1-1,12,CSVSPVTGEAFF
-,TRBV19,TRBJ2-5,14,CASSNRAGEGTQYF
-,TRBV18,TRBJ2-5,16,CASSPTTPSGQETQYF
-,TRBV3-1/TRBV3-2,TRBJ1-4,16,CASSRLSRRGNEKLFF
-,TRBV5-6,TRBJ2-7,19,CASSPNIRVTSGSVYEQYF
-,TRBV14,TRBJ2-7,15,CASSYEGQSSYEQYF
once,TRBV24-1,TRBJ2-1,16,CATSETTSGSGNEQFF
-,TRBV24-1,TRBJ2-6,18,CATSHAAGPVVGANVLTF